Listed here is a single T cell receptor beta chain. This clonotype was picked up a small number of times. What antigen it recognizes has not been identified. No base quality values were provided; no much bigger clone lies one nucleotide off. The record originates from a study of T-cell memory formation after mild COVID-19 (dated by TCRdb to the early 2020s). Regarding the complete study: TCR sequence clusters from the two donors were found to be largely donor specific. In a couple of donors, T-cell clones that expanded and contracted after mild COVID-19 were followed by sequencing TCRalpha and TCRbeta repertoires longitudinally. The cohort comprised two young, previously healthy adult volunteers, one female and one male. General conclusions and limits of the study: Contracting CD4+ clones were located mainly in the CM and EM memory subsets, whereas CD8+ clones were found to be enriched in EMRA. Only two mild cases were covered in the study, and larger cohorts including severe cases with pre-infection samples were considered necessary. The detection of some responding clones in pre-infection memory suggests that pre-existing cross-reactive memory T cells joined the SARS-CoV-2 response. Balanced CD4/CD8 phenotypes were observed for clones contracting from day 15 to 85, whereas a bias towards CD4+ was observed for a second wave of clones expanding from day 15 to 37. SARS-CoV-2 specificity was not confirmed for the second-wave clones peaking on day 37.

TCRdb names Illumina NovaSeq 6000 as the instrument used. TCRalpha and TCRbeta cDNA libraries were constructed by 5'RACE with constant-segment primers, with sample barcodes and unique molecular identifiers being introduced. RNA was extracted from every sample with Trizol reagent. The libraries were amplified in two PCR steps, and the second step added a second sample barcode and Illumina TruSeq adapters. Libraries were sequenced on an Illumina NovaSeq with 2 x 150 bp paired-end reads. As for how the authors treated the data: Demultiplexing of reads and collapsing into UMI-guided consensus sequences were performed with migec v1.2.7. Using mixcr v2.1.11, the UMI consensuses were aligned to TRA and TRB V and J templates and assembled into clonotypes. Clonotypes were classified as expanded or contracted when called significant by both edgeR and NoisET, with noise models trained on biological replicates. For edgeR calls, the thresholds were a false discovery rate-adjusted p below 0.01 and a log2 fold-change of 1. As an exploratory analysis of dynamics, max-normalized trajectories of the 1000 most abundant clonotypes were examined with PCA combined with hierarchical clustering. Separately sequenced CD4+ and CD8+ repertoires were used to assign a CD4 or CD8 phenotype to each responding clone. TCRdb cleaned the public reads at Q25 with fastp, built clones with MiXCR and kept in-frame beta chains. For every CDR3 protein sequence, its rows merge into one entry that carries the most common genes and DNA. Here the V and J calls rest on TCRdb's processing, not on the authors' analysis. The sample yields some 57,000 distinct CDR3 sequences; 12% were counted once. In total, the top ten clones hold approximately 26% of the sample.

Ficoll-Paque density gradient centrifugation was used to isolate PBMCs. V lost 0 bases and J lost 8 bases; the stretch between them is 14 bases long. The CDR3, from cysteine to phenylalanine, totals 14 residues. Only CDR3 DNA remains: 42 bases, in frame from the first base. CDR1 SGHRS and CDR2 YFSETQ are derived from the germline V gene. Here the chain combines TRBV5-1 and TRBJ1-2; the D gene lacks a confident call. This TCR came from a man between 18 and 35 years old who had mild COVID-19 (a few samples of this study predate the infection). The sample titles of this study are shuffled in the database, so cell type and time point are left out; the donor was told from shared clones. Sequencing input: PBMCs or a T cell subset sorted from them (not recorded which). Here the CDR3 is given as CASSLEVAGQGYTF. The DNA reads TGCGCCAGCAGCTTGGAGGTAGCCGGGCAAGGCTACACCTTC.